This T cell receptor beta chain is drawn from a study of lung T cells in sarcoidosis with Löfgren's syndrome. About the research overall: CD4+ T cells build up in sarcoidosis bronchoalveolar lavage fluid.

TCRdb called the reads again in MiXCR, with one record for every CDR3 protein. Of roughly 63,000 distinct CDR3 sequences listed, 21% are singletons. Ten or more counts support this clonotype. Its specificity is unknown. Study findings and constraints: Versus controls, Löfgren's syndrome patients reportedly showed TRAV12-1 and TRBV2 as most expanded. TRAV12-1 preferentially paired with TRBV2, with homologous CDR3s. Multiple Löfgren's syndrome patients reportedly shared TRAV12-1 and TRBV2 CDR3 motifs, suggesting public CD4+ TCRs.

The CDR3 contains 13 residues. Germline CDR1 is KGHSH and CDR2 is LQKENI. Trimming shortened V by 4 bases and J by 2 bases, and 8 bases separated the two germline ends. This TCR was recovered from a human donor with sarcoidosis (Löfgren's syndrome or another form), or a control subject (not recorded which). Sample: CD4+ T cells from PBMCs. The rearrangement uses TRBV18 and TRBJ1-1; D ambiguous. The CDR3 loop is CASSQVVNTEAFF. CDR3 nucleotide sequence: TGTGCCAGCTCACAGGTGGTTAACACTGAAGCTTTCTTT.